This T cell receptor (beta chain) comes out of a study of CD4+ T cells in melanoma. General study points: CD8+ T cell, macrophage and B cell function reportedly correlated with neoantigen-specific CD4+ T cells. Neoantigen-specific CD4+ T cells in melanoma reportedly had diverse differentiation states.

The CDR3 consists of 19 residues. In germline, CDR1 is MGHRA, CDR2 YSYEKL. The junction had 9 bases not matched to a gene; V was cut back by 4 bases and J by 1 base. Regarding this clone: Its specificity is unknown.

The table came from immunoSEQ multiplex PCR; TCRdb's copy has only in-frame clones and leaves some out. The sample holds about 140,000 clones, 80% to 95% seen once. The V call is TRBV4-1, the J call TRBJ2-1, with 14 bases aligning to TRBD2. This receptor was identified in a human donor with melanoma. Written as DNA, the CDR3 is TGCGCCAGCAGCCGAGGGACTAGCGGGGGCCTGGTATCCTACAATGAGCAGTTCTTC. Its protein product is CASSRGTSGGLVSYNEQFF.